This section outlines one TCR beta chain sequence together with its context. Its antigen is unidentified. The data stem from a study of response to subunit inactivated influenza vaccine. Points from the study as a whole: It was the authors' suggestion that each seasonal influenza vaccination recruits few new T cells.

There are 15 residues in the CDR3. The V end was cut by 6 bases, the J end by 5 bases, with 19 bases between. TCRdb independently ran MiXCR on the RT-PCR reads; one entry per CDR3 protein. This table holds over 750,000 distinct CDR3 sequences, 21% found once. The sample here was PBMCs from blood, taken around 5 days after vaccination. This chain links TRBV12-3 or TRBV12-4 with TRBJ2-5; D might be TRBD1 (8 bases). The TCR sequence derives from a man aged 50 to 60 who received an inactivated influenza vaccine. This CDR3 reads CASSGRTGPRETQYF. CDR3 DNA sequence: TGTGCCAGCAGCGGGAGGACAGGGCCGAGGGAGACCCAGTACTTC.